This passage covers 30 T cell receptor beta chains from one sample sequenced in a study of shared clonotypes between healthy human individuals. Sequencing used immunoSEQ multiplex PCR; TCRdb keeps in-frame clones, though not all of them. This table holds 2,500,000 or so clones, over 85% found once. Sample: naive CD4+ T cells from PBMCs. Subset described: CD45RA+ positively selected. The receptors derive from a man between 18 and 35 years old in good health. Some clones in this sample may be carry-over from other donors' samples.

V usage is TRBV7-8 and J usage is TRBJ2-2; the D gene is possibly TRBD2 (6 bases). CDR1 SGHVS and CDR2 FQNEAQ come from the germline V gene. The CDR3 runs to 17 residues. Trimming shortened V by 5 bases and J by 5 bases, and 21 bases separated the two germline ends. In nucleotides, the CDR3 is TGTGCCAGCAGCCCCCGCCGGGGGTTTGGCGGTACCGGGGAGCTGTTTTTT. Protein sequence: CASSPRRGFGGTGELFF.

In nucleotides, the CDR3 is TGTGCCAGTAAAGGCGGGAGGAGCTACAATGAGCAGTTCTTC. Its translation is CASKGGRSYNEQFF. The chain recombines TRBV19 with TRBJ2-1; 8 bases align to TRBD2. CDR1 and CDR2 from the germline V gene are LNHDA and SQIVND (reference sequence). The CDR3 loop spans 14 amino acids. The trim removed 7 bases at V and 3 bases at J, leaving 5 bases unmatched.

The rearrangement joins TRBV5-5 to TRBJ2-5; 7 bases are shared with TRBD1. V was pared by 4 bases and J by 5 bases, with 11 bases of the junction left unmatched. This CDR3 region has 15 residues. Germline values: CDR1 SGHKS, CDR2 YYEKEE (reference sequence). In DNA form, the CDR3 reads TGTGCCAGCAGCGGACGGACAGGCCAAGGGGAGACCCAGTACTTC. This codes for CASSGRTGQGETQYF. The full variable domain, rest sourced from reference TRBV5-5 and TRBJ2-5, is DAGVTQSPTHLIKTRGQQVTLRCSPISGHKSVSWYQQVLGQGPQFIFQYYEKEERGRGNFPDRFSARQFPNYSSELNVNALLLGDSALYLCASSGRTGQGETQYFGPGTRLLVL.

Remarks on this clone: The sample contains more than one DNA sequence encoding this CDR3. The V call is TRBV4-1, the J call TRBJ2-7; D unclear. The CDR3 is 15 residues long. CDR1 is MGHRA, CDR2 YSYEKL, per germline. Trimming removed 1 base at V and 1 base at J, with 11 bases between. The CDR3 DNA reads TGCGCCAGCAGCCAAGGCTATCCGACATCCTACGAGCAGTACTTC. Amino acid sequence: CASSQGYPTSYEQYF.

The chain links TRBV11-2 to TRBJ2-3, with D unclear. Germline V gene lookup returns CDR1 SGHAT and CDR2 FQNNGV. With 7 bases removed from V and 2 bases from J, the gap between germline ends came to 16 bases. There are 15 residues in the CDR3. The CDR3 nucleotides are TGTGCCAGCACCACCATCCTCCTCTCCACAGATACGCAGTATTTT. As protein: CASTTILLSTDTQYF. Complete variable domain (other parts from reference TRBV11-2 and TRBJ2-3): EAGVAQSPRYKIIEKRQSVAFWCNPISGHATLYWYQQILGQGPKLLIQFQNNGVVDDSQLPKDRFSAERLKGVDSTLKIQPAKLEDSAVYLCASTTILLSTDTQYFGPGTRLTVL.

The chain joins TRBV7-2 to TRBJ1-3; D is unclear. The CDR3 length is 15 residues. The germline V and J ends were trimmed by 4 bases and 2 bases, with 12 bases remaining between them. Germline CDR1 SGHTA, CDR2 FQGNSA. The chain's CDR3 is CASSSQWQAGNTIYF. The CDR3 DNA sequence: TGTGCCAGCAGCTCACAGTGGCAGGCTGGAAACACCATATATTTT. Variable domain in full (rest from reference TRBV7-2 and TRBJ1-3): GAGVSQSPSNKVTEKGKDVELRCDPISGHTALYWYRQSLGQGLEFLIYFQGNSAPDKSGLPSDRFSAERTGGSVSTLTIQRTQQEDSAVYLCASSSQWQAGNTIYFGEGSWLTVV.

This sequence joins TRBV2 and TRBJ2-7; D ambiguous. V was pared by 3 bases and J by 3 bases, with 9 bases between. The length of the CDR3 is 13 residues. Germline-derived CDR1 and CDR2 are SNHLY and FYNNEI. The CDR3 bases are TGTGCCAGCAGTGATTCAGGCTACTACGAGCAGTACTTC. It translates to CASSDSGYYEQYF.

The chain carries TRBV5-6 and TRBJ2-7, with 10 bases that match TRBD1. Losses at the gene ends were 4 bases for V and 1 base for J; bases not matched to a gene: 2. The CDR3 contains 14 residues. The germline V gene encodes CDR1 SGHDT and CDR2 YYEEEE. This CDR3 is CASSADRGSYEQYF. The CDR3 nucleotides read TGTGCCAGCAGCGCGGACAGGGGGTCCTACGAGCAGTACTTC.

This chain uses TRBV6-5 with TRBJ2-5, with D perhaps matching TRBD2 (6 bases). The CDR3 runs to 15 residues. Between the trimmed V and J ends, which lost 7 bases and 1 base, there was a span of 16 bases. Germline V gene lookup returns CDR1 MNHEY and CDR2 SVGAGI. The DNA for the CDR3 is TGTGCCAGCACCCTTGGAGGGGTGGGCCAAGAGACCCAGTACTTC. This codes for CASTLGGVGQETQYF.

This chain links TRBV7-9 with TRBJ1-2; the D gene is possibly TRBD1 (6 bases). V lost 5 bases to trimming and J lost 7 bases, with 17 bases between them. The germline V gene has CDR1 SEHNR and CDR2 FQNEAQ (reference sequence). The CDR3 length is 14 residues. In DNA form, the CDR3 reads TGTGCCAGCAGCAGGACAGAAGCGGGTGGTGGCTACACCTTC. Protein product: CASSRTEAGGGYTF.

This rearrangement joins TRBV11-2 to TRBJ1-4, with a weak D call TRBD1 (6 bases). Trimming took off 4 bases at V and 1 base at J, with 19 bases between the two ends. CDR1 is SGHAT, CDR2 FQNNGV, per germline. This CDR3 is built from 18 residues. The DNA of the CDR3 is TGTGCCAGCAGCTCACGACCTACAGGGAAATTAACTAATGAAAAACTGTTTTTT. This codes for CASSSRPTGKLTNEKLFF.

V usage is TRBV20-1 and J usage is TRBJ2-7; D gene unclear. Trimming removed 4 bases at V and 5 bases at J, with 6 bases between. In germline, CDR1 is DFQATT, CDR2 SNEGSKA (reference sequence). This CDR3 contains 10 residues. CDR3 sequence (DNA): TGCAGTGCTAAGGACCACGAGCAGTACTTC. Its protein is CSAKDHEQYF.

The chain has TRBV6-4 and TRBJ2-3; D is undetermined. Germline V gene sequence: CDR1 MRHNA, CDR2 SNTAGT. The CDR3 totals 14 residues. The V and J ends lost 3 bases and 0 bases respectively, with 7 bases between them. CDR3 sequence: CASSEQSSTDTQYF. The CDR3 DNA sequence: TGTGCCAGCAGTGAACAGTCTAGCACAGATACGCAGTATTTT.

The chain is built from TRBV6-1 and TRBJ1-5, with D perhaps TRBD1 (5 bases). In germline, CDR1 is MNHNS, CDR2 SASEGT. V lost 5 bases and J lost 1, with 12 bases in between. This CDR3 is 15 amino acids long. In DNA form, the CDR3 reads TGTGCCAGCAGTATGCAGGGAGGGAGCAATCAGCCCCAGCATTTT. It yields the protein CASSMQGGSNQPQHF.

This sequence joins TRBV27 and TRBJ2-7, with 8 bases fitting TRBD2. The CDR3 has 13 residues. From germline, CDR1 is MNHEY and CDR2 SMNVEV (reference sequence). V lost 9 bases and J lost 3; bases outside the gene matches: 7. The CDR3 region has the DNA TGTGCCAGTCGACGGGAGGGCCTCTACGAGCAGTACTTC. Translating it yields CASRREGLYEQYF.

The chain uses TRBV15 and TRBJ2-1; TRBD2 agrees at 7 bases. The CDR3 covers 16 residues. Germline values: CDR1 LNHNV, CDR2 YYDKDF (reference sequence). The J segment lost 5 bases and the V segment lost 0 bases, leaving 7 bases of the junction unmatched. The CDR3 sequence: CATSRDGGRTNNEQFF. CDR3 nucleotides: TGTGCCACCAGCAGAGATGGCGGGAGAACCAACAATGAGCAGTTCTTC.

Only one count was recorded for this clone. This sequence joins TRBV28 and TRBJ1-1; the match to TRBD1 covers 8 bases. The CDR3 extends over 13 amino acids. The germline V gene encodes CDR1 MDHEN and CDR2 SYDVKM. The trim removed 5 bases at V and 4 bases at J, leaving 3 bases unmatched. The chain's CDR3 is CASSQQGGTEAFF. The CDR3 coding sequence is TGTGCCAGCAGTCAACAGGGGGGCACTGAAGCTTTCTTT.

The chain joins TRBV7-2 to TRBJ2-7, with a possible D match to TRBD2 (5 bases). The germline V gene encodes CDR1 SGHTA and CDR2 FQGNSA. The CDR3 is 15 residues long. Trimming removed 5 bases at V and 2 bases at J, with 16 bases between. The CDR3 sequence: CASSRGRLKAYEQYF. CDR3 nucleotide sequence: TGTGCCAGCAGCCGAGGGAGACTGAAGGCCTACGAGCAGTACTTC.

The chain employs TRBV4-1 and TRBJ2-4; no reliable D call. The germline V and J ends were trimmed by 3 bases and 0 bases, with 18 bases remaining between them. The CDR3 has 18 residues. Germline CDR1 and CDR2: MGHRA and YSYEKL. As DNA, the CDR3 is TGCGCCAGCAGCCAGCCCTACCAATCTATTTTAGCCAAAAACATTCAGTACTTC. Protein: CASSQPYQSILAKNIQYF.

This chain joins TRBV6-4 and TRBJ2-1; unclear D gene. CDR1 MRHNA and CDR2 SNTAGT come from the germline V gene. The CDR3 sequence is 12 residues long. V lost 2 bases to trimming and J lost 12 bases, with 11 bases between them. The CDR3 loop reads CASSDGVRTQFF. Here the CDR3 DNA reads TGTGCCAGCAGTGACGGAGTCAGGACGCAGTTCTTC.

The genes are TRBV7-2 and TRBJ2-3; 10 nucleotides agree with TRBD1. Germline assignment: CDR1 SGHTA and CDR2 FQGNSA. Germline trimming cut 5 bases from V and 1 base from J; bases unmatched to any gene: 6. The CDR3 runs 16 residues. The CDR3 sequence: CASSPGQGIGTDTQYF. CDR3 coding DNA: TGTGCCAGCAGCCCGGGACAGGGGATTGGCACAGATACGCAGTATTTT.

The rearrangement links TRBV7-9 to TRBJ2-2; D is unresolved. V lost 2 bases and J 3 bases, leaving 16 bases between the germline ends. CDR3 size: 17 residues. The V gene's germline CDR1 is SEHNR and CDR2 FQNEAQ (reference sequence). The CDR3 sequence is CASSLFPSQGYTGELFF. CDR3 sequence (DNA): TGTGCCAGCAGCTTATTCCCCTCCCAAGGGTACACCGGGGAGCTGTTTTTT.

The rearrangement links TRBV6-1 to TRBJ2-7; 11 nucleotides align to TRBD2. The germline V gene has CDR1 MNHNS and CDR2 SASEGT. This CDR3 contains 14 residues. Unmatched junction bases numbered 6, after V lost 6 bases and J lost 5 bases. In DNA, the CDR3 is TGTGCCAGCAGAGAGACTAGCGGGGTCGACGAGCAGTACTTC. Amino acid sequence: CASRETSGVDEQYF.

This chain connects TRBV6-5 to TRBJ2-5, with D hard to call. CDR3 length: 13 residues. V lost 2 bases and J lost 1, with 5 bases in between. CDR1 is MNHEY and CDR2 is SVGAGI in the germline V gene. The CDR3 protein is CASSYRTQETQYF. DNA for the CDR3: TGTGCCAGCAGTTACAGGACCCAAGAGACCCAGTACTTC.

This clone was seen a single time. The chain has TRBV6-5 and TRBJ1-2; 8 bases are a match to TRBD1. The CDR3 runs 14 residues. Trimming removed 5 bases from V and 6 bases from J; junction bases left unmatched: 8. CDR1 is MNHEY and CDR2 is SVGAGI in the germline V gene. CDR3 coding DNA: TGTGCCAGCAGTGGGGCAGGGGGCGGGAATGGCTACACCTTC. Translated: CASSGAGGGNGYTF.

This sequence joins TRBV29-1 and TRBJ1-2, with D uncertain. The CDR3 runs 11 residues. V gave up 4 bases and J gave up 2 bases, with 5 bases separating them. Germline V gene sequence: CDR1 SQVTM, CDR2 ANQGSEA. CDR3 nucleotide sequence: TGCAGCGTTGTGTACAACTATGGCTACACCTTC. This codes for CSVVYNYGYTF.

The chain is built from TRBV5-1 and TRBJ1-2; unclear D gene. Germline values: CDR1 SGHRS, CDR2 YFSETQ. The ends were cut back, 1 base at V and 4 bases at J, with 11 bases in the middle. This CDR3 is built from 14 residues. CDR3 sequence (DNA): TGCGCCAGCAGCTTGACAGCCGAGGGCTATGGCTACACCTTC. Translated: CASSLTAEGYGYTF.

The DNA for the CDR3 is TGTGCCAGCAGCCGCGGGGGGCCCCAGCATTTT. Residues: CASSRGGPQHF. V is TRBV7-9 and J is TRBJ1-5, with D tentatively TRBD1 (5 bases). Germline CDR1 SEHNR, CDR2 FQNEAQ (reference sequence). The CDR3 spans 11 residues. Trimming stripped 5 bases from V and 9 bases from J, with 8 bases between.

In DNA, the CDR3 is TGTGCCTGGAGATTCCATCCGGGACAGGGAACTTATGGCTACACCTTC. This encodes CAWRFHPGQGTYGYTF. This chain joins TRBV30 and TRBJ1-2; 9 bases fit TRBD1. This CDR3 is built from 16 residues. V dropped 3 bases and J dropped 5; count of bases not matched to a gene: 13. Germline lookup yields CDR1 GTSNPN and CDR2 SVGIG (reference sequence).

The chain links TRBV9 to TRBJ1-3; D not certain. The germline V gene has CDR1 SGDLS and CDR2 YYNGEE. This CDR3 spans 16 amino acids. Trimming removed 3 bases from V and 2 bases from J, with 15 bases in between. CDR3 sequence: CASSDIRTVAGNTIYF. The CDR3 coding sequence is TGTGCCAGCAGCGATATACGGACGGTCGCTGGAAACACCATATATTTT.